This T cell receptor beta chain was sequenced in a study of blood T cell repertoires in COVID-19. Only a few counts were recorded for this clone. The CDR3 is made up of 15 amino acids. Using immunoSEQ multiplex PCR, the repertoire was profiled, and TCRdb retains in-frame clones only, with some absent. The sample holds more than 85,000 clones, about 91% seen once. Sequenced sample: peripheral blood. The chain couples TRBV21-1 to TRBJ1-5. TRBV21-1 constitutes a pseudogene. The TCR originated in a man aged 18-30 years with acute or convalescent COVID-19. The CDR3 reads CASSKGGISNQPQHF. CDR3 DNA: TGTGCCAGCAGCAAAGGAGGGATCAGCAATCAGCCCCAGCATTTT.